Following are 26 T cell receptor beta chains from one sample sequenced in a study of response to subunit inactivated influenza vaccine. TCRdb reprocessed the RT-PCR reads with MiXCR, giving one entry per CDR3 protein. The sample records about 570,000 distinct CDR3 sequences, approximately 12% being singletons. Sample: PBMCs from blood, taken on the day of vaccination. All receptors come from a man in his forties or fifties who received an inactivated influenza vaccine.

Ten or more counts support this clonotype. The V gene is TRBV7-2, the J gene TRBJ1-1, with a tentative D call TRBD1 (6 bases). CDR1 and CDR2 from the germline V gene are SGHTA and FQGNSA. This CDR3 is built from 14 residues. Trimming pared 4 bases from V and 1 base from J, leaving 10 bases between. CDR3 sequence (DNA): TGTGCCAGCAGCTGGGGGCAGACGAACACTGAAGCTTTCTTT. The encoded protein is CASSWGQTNTEAFF. Based on the CDR3 plus reference TRBV7-2 and TRBJ1-1, the full variable domain is GAGVSQSPSNKVTEKGKDVELRCDPISGHTALYWYRQSLGQGLEFLIYFQGNSAPDKSGLPSDRFSAERTGGSVSTLTIQRTQQEDSAVYLCASSWGQTNTEAFFGQGTRLTVV.

This clonotype was observed many times. CDR3 protein: CSAREGAGGSQPQHF. The CDR3 DNA is TGCAGTGCTAGAGAGGGCGCGGGGGGGAGTCAGCCCCAGCATTTT. The rearrangement joins TRBV20-1 to TRBJ1-5; D possibly corresponds to TRBD1 (5 bases). CDR1 is DFQATT, CDR2 SNEGSKA, per germline (reference sequence). The CDR3 contains 15 residues. Between the trimmed V and J ends, which lost 0 bases and 6 bases, there was a span of 15 bases.

This sequence joins TRBV4-3 and TRBJ2-7; D gene unclear. The CDR3 runs to 15 residues. V lost 0 bases, J lost 3 bases, and 12 bases lay in between. CDR1 and CDR2 from the germline V gene are LGHNA and YSLEER. The CDR3 is CASSQEHFSRYEQYF. CDR3 coding DNA: TGCGCCAGCAGCCAAGAGCACTTTTCTCGCTACGAGCAGTACTTC.

This clonotype appeared many times. The V call is TRBV12-3 or TRBV12-4, the J call TRBJ2-5, with D possibly matching TRBD1 (5 bases). The CDR3 is 14 residues long. Between the trimmed V and J ends, which lost 6 bases and 0 bases, there was a span of 11 bases. The CDR3 bases are TGTGCCAGCAGACTAAAGGGGTACCAAGAGACCCAGTACTTC. Its protein product is CASRLKGYQETQYF.

This chain connects TRBV11-1 to TRBJ1-1; D gene ambiguous. The germline V and J ends were trimmed by 4 bases and 5 bases, with 11 bases remaining between them. From germline, CDR1 is SGHAT and CDR2 FQDESV (reference sequence). CDR3 length equals 13 residues. The DNA for the CDR3 is TGTGCCAGCAGCTCCCGCCCTCAGACTGAAGCTTTCTTT. Its translation is CASSSRPQTEAFF.

This chain links TRBV4-1 with TRBJ2-7, with unresolved D. Germline V gene data show CDR1 as MGHRA and CDR2 as YSYEKL. This CDR3 has 16 residues. The ends were cut back, 4 bases at V and 1 base at J, with 17 bases in the middle. The CDR3, as DNA: TGCGCCAGCAGCCCTGGCCGGAACATGAGGTCCTACGAGCAGTACTTC. This sequence encodes CASSPGRNMRSYEQYF.

At least ten counts were recorded for this clonotype. The chain joins TRBV7-9 to TRBJ2-5; 10 bases map to TRBD1. V lost 1 base to trimming and J lost 3 bases; unmatched junction nucleotides: 2. Germline V gene sequence: CDR1 SEHNR, CDR2 FQNEAQ (reference sequence). CDR3 length: 15 amino acids. The CDR3 DNA sequence: TGTGCCAGCAGCTTAGGGGACAGGGGTAAAGAGACCCAGTACTTC. Translated, it gives CASSLGDRGKETQYF.

This clonotype was detected many times. V gene TRBV20-1 combines with J gene TRBJ1-2, with 7 bases that match TRBD1. Germline V gene data show CDR1 as DFQATT and CDR2 as SNEGSKA (reference sequence). The J segment lost 2 bases and the V segment lost 5 bases, leaving 11 bases of the junction unmatched. This CDR3 spans 15 amino acids. CDR3 sequence (DNA): TGCAGTGCTTGGACCCGGGACAGCCTCAACTATGGCTACACCTTC. Its translation: CSAWTRDSLNYGYTF.

This clonotype was found many times. The J gene is TRBJ2-2, the V gene TRBV10-3; 8 bases fit TRBD2. V trimming: 6 bases; J trimming: 4 bases; junction bases outside the gene matches: 7. CDR1 and CDR2 from the germline V gene are ENHRY and SYGVKD. This CDR3 is built from 15 residues. The CDR3 loop is CAISYGGAGTGELFF. Written as DNA, the CDR3 is TGTGCCATCAGCTACGGGGGGGCAGGCACCGGGGAGCTGTTTTTT.

This clonotype was detected a few times. The chain is built from TRBV11-2 and TRBJ2-5; the D gene is possibly TRBD1 (6 bases). Germline CDR1 and CDR2: SGHAT and FQNNGV. The CDR3 is made up of 15 amino acids. Deletions cut 2 bases from V and 0 bases from J, with 10 bases between. In DNA form, the CDR3 reads TGTGCCAGCAGCTTAAGCCGACAGGACCAAGAGACCCAGTACTTC. The encoded protein is CASSLSRQDQETQYF.

This clonotype was seen many times. The chain couples TRBV11-2 to TRBJ2-3; no clear D. This CDR3 spans 13 amino acids. The V gene's germline CDR1 is SGHAT and CDR2 FQNNGV. V lost 0 bases, J lost 4 bases, and 5 bases lay in between. The CDR3 reads CASSLEGADTQYF. The DNA for the CDR3 is TGTGCCAGCAGCTTAGAGGGCGCAGATACGCAGTATTTT.

This clonotype was picked up a small number of times. V gene TRBV20-1 combines with J gene TRBJ2-3; 12 positions agree with TRBD2. The length of the CDR3 is 15 residues. From germline, CDR1 is DFQATT and CDR2 SNEGSKA (reference sequence). With V trimmed by 0 bases and J by 8 bases, 6 bases remained unmatched. The CDR3: CSARDLAGGGGTQYF. CDR3 DNA sequence: TGCAGTGCTAGAGACCTAGCGGGAGGGGGTGGTACGCAGTATTTT.

V and J are TRBV7-9 and TRBJ1-4; 7 nucleotides line up with TRBD1. Germline V lookup: CDR1 SEHNR, CDR2 FQNEAQ (reference sequence). Losses at the gene ends were 8 bases for V and 10 bases for J; bases not matched to a gene: 10. The CDR3 is made up of 13 amino acids. The CDR3 DNA is TGTGCCAGCGACACTGGACAGGTCGGAAAACTGTTTTTT. Its protein is CASDTGQVGKLFF.

The table lists this clonotype with a few counts. V is TRBV18 and J is TRBJ1-4; 10 bases are shared with TRBD1. There are 16 residues in the CDR3. CDR1 is KGHSH and CDR2 is LQKENI in the germline V gene. Trimming at V came to 3 bases and at J to 6 bases, leaving 7 bases not matched to a gene. Written as DNA, the CDR3 is TGTGCCAGCTCACCCACCGGCGGGACAGGGGATGAAAAACTGTTTTTT. The encoded protein is CASSPTGGTGDEKLFF.

The rearrangement links TRBV14 to TRBJ2-1; the match to TRBD2 covers 10 bases. The CDR3 totals 12 residues. The ends lost 5 bases at V and 15 bases at J; junction bases unmatched: 7. Per germline, CDR1 SGHDN and CDR2 FVKESK. The CDR3 spells CASSASGRGLFF. The CDR3 bases are TGTGCCAGCAGCGCAAGCGGGAGGGGTCTGTTCTTC.

The chain joins TRBV7-2 to TRBJ2-6; D might be TRBD1 (5 bases). Germline V gives CDR1 SGHTA, CDR2 FQGNSA. V was cut by 6 bases and J by 2 bases, with 11 bases left in between. The CDR3 is 15 residues long. CDR3 sequence: CASRQGWTGANVLTF. CDR3 in DNA: TGTGCCAGCAGGCAGGGATGGACTGGGGCCAACGTCCTGACTTTC.

The chain employs TRBV7-2 and TRBJ2-5; D may match TRBD1 or TRBD2 (7 bases each). Germline V gene lookup returns CDR1 SGHTA and CDR2 FQGNSA. V shed 5 bases and J shed 4 bases, with 17 bases lying between them. The CDR3 length is 15 residues. Here the CDR3 DNA reads TGTGCCAGCAGCCCCTACGACAGGGAGGGAGAGACCCAGTACTTC. It specifies CASSPYDREGETQYF.

This clonotype was observed a few times. The V call is TRBV3-1, the J call TRBJ2-5; TRBD1 might be the D (7 bases). This CDR3 is 18 amino acids long. The germline V and J ends were trimmed by 0 bases and 1 base, with 18 bases remaining between them. Germline assignment: CDR1 LGHDT and CDR2 YNNKEL (reference sequence). In nucleotides, the CDR3 is TGTGCCAGCAGCCAAGATTTGGCCAGGGGGGACGTCCAAGAGACCCAGTACTTC. Amino acid sequence: CASSQDLARGDVQETQYF.

The chain couples TRBV9 to TRBJ2-5, with D possibly TRBD1 on 6 matching bases. The CDR3 is 13 residues long. The germline gives CDR1 SGDLS, CDR2 YYNGEE. V gave up 0 bases and J gave up 4 bases, with 7 bases separating them. CDR3 coding DNA: TGTGCCAGCAGCGTAGGACAGGCAGAGACCCAGTACTTC. Protein sequence: CASSVGQAETQYF.

In its sample, this clonotype was seen a few times. The V and J genes are TRBV6-5 and TRBJ1-2; no definite D call. This CDR3 region has 12 residues. Germline V CDR1 and CDR2: MNHEY, SVGAGI. The ends were cut back, 5 bases at V and 4 bases at J, with 8 bases in the middle. In DNA, the CDR3 is TGTGCCAGCAGTGGCGGGATCTATGGCTACACCTTC. Its translation: CASSGGIYGYTF.

This clonotype came up a few times. The J gene is TRBJ1-2, the V gene TRBV6-5; 9 bases map to TRBD1. The V gene end was trimmed by 4 bases and the J gene end by 4 bases; junction bases not matched to a gene: 4. Germline V gene data show CDR1 as MNHEY and CDR2 as SVGAGI. The CDR3 contains 14 residues. The CDR3 coding sequence is TGTGCCAGCAGTTGGACAGGGGCGACCTATGGCTACACCTTC. This codes for CASSWTGATYGYTF.

The CDR3 is CAWSRGETQYF. As DNA, the CDR3 is TGTGCCTGGAGTCGTGGGGAGACCCAGTACTTC. The chain combines TRBV30 with TRBJ2-5; D gene uncertain. The germline V gene encodes CDR1 GTSNPN and CDR2 SVGIG (reference sequence). V was shortened by 2 bases and J by 5 bases, with 6 bases between the two germline ends. CDR3 size: 11 residues.

The chain couples TRBV19 to TRBJ2-6; no clear D gene. CDR1 LNHDA and CDR2 SQIVND come from the germline V gene (reference sequence). This CDR3 has 15 amino acids. Trimming took off 4 bases at V and 0 bases at J, with 7 bases between the two ends. The CDR3 reads CASSKQYSGANVLTF. DNA of the CDR3: TGTGCCAGTAGTAAACAGTACTCTGGGGCCAACGTCCTGACTTTC.

The table lists this clonotype with many counts. This chain connects TRBV11-2 to TRBJ2-7; 12 bases line up with TRBD2. The germline CDR1 and CDR2 sequences are SGHAT and FQNNGV. This CDR3 has 18 residues. V lost 1 base to trimming and J lost 1 base; unmatched junction nucleotides: 8. This CDR3 reads CASSLALAGGLGSYEQYF. The CDR3 region has the DNA TGTGCCAGCAGCTTAGCTCTAGCGGGAGGGCTGGGATCCTACGAGCAGTACTTC.

This clonotype showed up many times. This chain joins TRBV5-1 and TRBJ2-4; the D is unclear. The CDR3 is made up of 14 amino acids. CDR1 and CDR2 (germline): SGHRS, YFSETQ. Trimming left V 4 bases short and J 0 bases short, with 8 bases between. The CDR3 region is CASSPDLAKNIQYF. CDR3 nucleotides: TGCGCCAGCAGCCCGGATCTAGCCAAAAACATTCAGTACTTC.

The genes are TRBV30 and TRBJ2-5; D is ambiguous. The CDR3 spans 18 residues. Germline CDR1 GTSNPN, CDR2 SVGIG (reference sequence). Deletions cut 2 bases from V and 4 bases from J, with 26 bases between. CDR3 in DNA: TGTGCCTGGAGTTCACAAGCGATCCGGGTTCTCGTCCGAGAGACCCAGTACTTC. Protein product: CAWSSQAIRVLVRETQYF. The full variable domain, in which reference TRBV30 and TRBJ2-5 provide the parts outside the CDR3, is SQTIHQWPATLVQPVGSPLSLECTVEGTSNPNLYWYRQAAGRGLQLLFYSVGIGQISSEVPQNLSASRPQDRQFILSSKKLLLSDSGFYLCAWSSQAIRVLVRETQYFGPGTRLLVL.